This TCR beta chain was recorded in a study of CD8+ T cells in alopecia areata. This CDR3 contains 16 residues. The germline CDR1 and CDR2 sequences are LGHNA and YNFKEQ. Trimming removed 4 bases from V and 4 bases from J; junction bases left unmatched: 8. This clone was detected only once. Noted treatment: oral pan-JAK inhibitor, 5-10 mg twice daily. TCR sequencing used cDNA made by reverse transcription of extracted RNA. Sequenced by immunoSEQ multiplex PCR; TCRdb stores in-frame clones only, minus some. The table lists 110,000 or so clones, less than 70% of them singletons. The rearrangement joins TRBV4-2 to TRBJ1-2; 11 positions match TRBD1. Specimen: CD4+ T cells sorted from blood, collected at week 24, from a patient treated with tofacitinib. The sequence was obtained from a human donor with alopecia areata. CDR3 coding DNA: TGTGCCAGCAGCCTACCGGACAGGGGGCGTAGCTATGGCTACACCTTC. Translated, it gives CASSLPDRGRSYGYTF.